The entry below describes one T cell receptor beta chain. Its antigen is as yet unknown. Expressed TCRB transcripts were sequenced after all isolated RNA was converted to cDNA. TCRdb's copy holds only in-frame clones and misses some; the assay was immunoSEQ multiplex PCR. The sample holds some 350,000 clones, roughly 14% seen once. This entry comes from a study of beta chain features in type 1 diabetes. Broader study findings: All four CD4+ subsets from Type 1 diabetes patients carried moderately but significantly shorter TCRB CDR3s.

The clonotype originates from a woman under 30 with type 1 diabetes. Sequences were obtained from naive CD4+ T cells from blood.

CDR3 sequence: CATSRDSLRVVDTDTQYF. CDR3 DNA: TGTGCCACCAGCAGAGACTCCCTCAGGGTGGTGGACACAGATACGCAGTATTTT. This sequence joins TRBV15 and TRBJ2-3, with D perhaps matching TRBD1 (5 bases). V was cut by 0 bases and J by 2 bases, with 18 bases left in between. This CDR3 has 18 residues. Germline loops: CDR1 LNHNV, CDR2 YYDKDF (reference sequence).